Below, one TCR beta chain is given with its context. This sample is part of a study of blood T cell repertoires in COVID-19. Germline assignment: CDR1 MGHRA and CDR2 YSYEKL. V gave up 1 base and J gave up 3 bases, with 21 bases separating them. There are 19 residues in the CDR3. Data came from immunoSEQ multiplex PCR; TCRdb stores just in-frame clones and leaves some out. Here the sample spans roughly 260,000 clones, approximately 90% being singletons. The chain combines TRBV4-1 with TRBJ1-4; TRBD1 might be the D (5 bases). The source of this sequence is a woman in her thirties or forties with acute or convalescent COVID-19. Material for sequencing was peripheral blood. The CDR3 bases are TGCGCCAGCAGCCAAGCTCCCAGTGAGGCTCTAGGGGCTAATGAAAAACTGTTTTTT. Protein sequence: CASSQAPSEALGANEKLFF.